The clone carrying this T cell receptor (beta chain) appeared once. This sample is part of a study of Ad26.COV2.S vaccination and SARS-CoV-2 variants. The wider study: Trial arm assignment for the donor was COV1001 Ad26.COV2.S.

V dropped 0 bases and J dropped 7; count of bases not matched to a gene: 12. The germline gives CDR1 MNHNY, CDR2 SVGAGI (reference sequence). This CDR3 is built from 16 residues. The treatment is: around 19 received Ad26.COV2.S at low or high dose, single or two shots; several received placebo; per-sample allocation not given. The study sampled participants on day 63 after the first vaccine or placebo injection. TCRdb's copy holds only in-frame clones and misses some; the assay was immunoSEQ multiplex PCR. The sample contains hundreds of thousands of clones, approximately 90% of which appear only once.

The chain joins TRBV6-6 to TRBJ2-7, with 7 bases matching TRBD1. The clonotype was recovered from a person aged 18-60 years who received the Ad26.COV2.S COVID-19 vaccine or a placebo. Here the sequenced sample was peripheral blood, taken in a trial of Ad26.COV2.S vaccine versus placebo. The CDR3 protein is CASSYSGSKGASEQYF. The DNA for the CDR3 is TGTGCCAGCAGTTACTCGGGTAGTAAGGGGGCGAGTGAGCAGTACTTC.